This TCR beta chain was recovered during a study of CD8+ T cells in alopecia areata. Looked up from germline, CDR1 is SQVTM and CDR2 is ANQGSEA. V was shortened by 5 bases and J by 5 bases, with 17 bases between the two germline ends. This CDR3 is built from 14 residues. To note about this clone: Its antigen is not identified.

Peripheral blood and lesional scalp punch biopsies were taken from alopecia areata patients. T lymphocytes (CD4+ and CD8+) were sorted from PBMCs. Study-wide results and caveats: Mice gave a clearer picture of TCR sharing than patients did, possibly for HLA-related reasons.

cDNA serving as the sequencing template came from extracted, reverse transcribed RNA. Some clones are missing from TCRdb's copy, which holds only in-frame ones; the method was immunoSEQ multiplex PCR. The table has 100,000 to 120,000 clones, over 55% seen once; the top ten hold around 23%. The chain uses TRBV29-1 and TRBJ2-3; tentative D call: TRBD2 (6 bases). Sequencing used NKG2D-low CD8+ T cells sorted from blood. This TCR was sampled from a human donor with alopecia areata. The CDR3: CSVWGDHKVDTQYF. CDR3 nucleotides: TGCAGCGTTTGGGGGGACCACAAGGTAGATACGCAGTATTTT.